This T cell receptor (beta chain) is from a study of blood T cells in healthy people across ages. Study-level findings and limits: The study found more naive CD4+ cells and higher diversity in long-lived than aged donors.

Alongside a J-beta primer mix, a sample-barcoded 5' primer served in a second PCR lasting 7 to 11 cycles. Using its own MiXCR run on the 5' RACE reads, TCRdb lists one record per CDR3 protein. Counted here are around 850,000 distinct CDR3 sequences, 35% to 40% occurring once; the ten biggest clones make up under 15%. This clonotype was picked up a small number of times. Its specificity is not known. The germline V gene has CDR1 MNHEY and CDR2 SMNVEV (reference sequence). V gave up 2 bases and J gave up 5 bases; unmatched junction bases: 1. The length of the CDR3 is 14 residues. Researchers report isolating at least 7 million PBMCs per sample.

The material sequenced was blood. The receptor comes from a man younger than 35 in good health. This chain connects TRBV27 to TRBJ2-1; 9 bases are a match to TRBD2. CDR3 loop: CASSLASGNNEQFF. CDR3 nucleotides: TGTGCCAGCAGTTTAGCTAGCGGGAACAATGAGCAGTTCTTC.